These 23 T cell receptor beta chains came from one sample sequenced in a study of blood T cells in healthy people across ages. Then a second PCR, running about 6 to 11 cycles, was carried out with a sample-barcoded 5' primer and a J-beta primer mix. MiXCR, applied by TCRdb to the 5' RACE reads, yields one record per CDR3 protein. The sample carries 780,000 or so distinct CDR3 sequences, 53% recorded once. What was sequenced was blood. All receptors derive from a man older than 75 in good health.

This clonotype occurred many times. The chain recombines TRBV7-9 with TRBJ2-7, with TRBD1 matching over 10 bases. V gave up 5 bases and J gave up 5 bases; unmatched junction bases: 12. The germline gives CDR1 SEHNR, CDR2 FQNEAQ (reference sequence). The CDR3 runs to 16 residues. The CDR3 loop reads CASSTVGGTGVDEQYF. The CDR3 DNA reads as TGTGCCAGCAGCACAGTGGGAGGGACAGGGGTAGACGAGCAGTACTTC.

V gene TRBV7-9 combines with J gene TRBJ2-6; maybe TRBD1 (5 bases). The CDR3 length is 14 residues. The germline CDR1 and CDR2 sequences are SEHNR and FQNEAQ (reference sequence). The CDR3 nucleotides read TGTGAATTCCCGGCTGGGGCCGGGGCCAACGTCCTGACTTTC. Residues: CEFPAGAGANVLTF.

This clonotype came up a few times. The chain combines TRBV29-1 with TRBJ1-2; D is unclear. From germline, CDR1 is SQVTM and CDR2 ANQGSEA. Trimming stripped 3 bases from V and 2 bases from J, with 10 bases between. This CDR3 comprises 13 residues. This CDR3 reads CSVDPGLNYGYTF. In DNA, the CDR3 is TGCAGCGTTGACCCGGGCCTGAACTATGGCTACACCTTC.

This clonotype came up a few times. The chain combines TRBV5-6 with TRBJ2-7; 7 bases are shared with TRBD1. The CDR3 runs 14 residues. The germline gives CDR1 SGHDT, CDR2 YYEEEE. V dropped 2 bases and J dropped 2; count of bases not matched to a gene: 4. This chain's CDR3 is CASSFPGQTYEQYF. The CDR3 bases are TGTGCCAGCAGCTTTCCGGGACAGACCTACGAGCAGTACTTC.

The gene calls are TRBV18 and TRBJ1-4; TRBD1 is a possible D gene (5 bases). The CDR3 loop spans 14 amino acids. Germline V gives CDR1 KGHSH, CDR2 LQKENI. Trimming shortened V by 5 bases and J by 6 bases, and 13 bases separated the two germline ends. CDR3 region: CASSEGPTDEKLFF. The CDR3 nucleotides are TGTGCCAGCTCAGAGGGGCCCACAGATGAAAAACTGTTTTTT.

This chain connects TRBV7-8 to TRBJ2-5; no clear D gene. Trimming stripped 4 bases from V and 2 bases from J, with 23 bases between. Looked up from germline, CDR1 is SGHVS and CDR2 is FQNEAQ. This CDR3 contains 18 residues. CDR3 DNA: TGTGCCAGCAGCTCCACCGTACTCCGGTCTAGGCAACAAGAGACCCAGTACTTC. It specifies CASSSTVLRSRQQETQYF.

The rearrangement uses TRBV20-1 and TRBJ2-5, with D perhaps given as TRBD1 or TRBD2 (6 bases each). The assigned J gene may be wrong: the sequence end matches TRBJ2-7 better. The CDR3 has 14 amino acids. Germline V gene lookup returns CDR1 DFQATT and CDR2 SNEGSKA (reference sequence). The CDR3 DNA is TGCAGTGCAGGGGGAGGCAGGGTGATTTTCGAGCAGTACTTC. This encodes CSAGGGRVIFEQYF.

This clonotype was seen at least ten times. The rearrangement uses TRBV24-1 and TRBJ2-7; D tentatively reads TRBD1 or TRBD2 (5 bases each). Trimming left V 5 bases short and J 4 bases short, with 11 bases between. CDR3 length: 13 residues. Germline CDR1 KGHDR, CDR2 SFDVKD. CDR3 amino acids: CATSGAGSYEQYF. The CDR3 nucleotides read TGTGCCACCAGTGGGGCAGGGAGTTACGAGCAGTACTTC.

The rearrangement joins TRBV9 to TRBJ1-5; D ambiguous. This CDR3 is 16 amino acids long. Germline CDR1 reads SGDLS; CDR2 reads YYNGEE. V lost 0 bases and J 2 bases, leaving 12 bases between the germline ends. In nucleotides, the CDR3 is TGTGCCAGCAGCGTAGCTATCTGGTTTTGCAATCAGCCCCAGCATTTT. This gives the protein CASSVAIWFCNQPQHF.

The chain employs TRBV6-5 and TRBJ2-5; D possibly uses TRBD1 or TRBD2 (5 bases each). Germline lookup yields CDR1 MNHEY and CDR2 SVGAGI. Trimming cost V 5 bases and J 11 bases, with 24 bases left between them. The CDR3 covers 15 residues. In DNA, the CDR3 is TGTGCCAGCAGTAACACCGGGACGGGGAACAATGAGCAGTACTTC. Amino acids: CASSNTGTGNNEQYF.

This clonotype was detected only a few times. DNA of the CDR3: TGCAGTGCCCACGGACTAGACTCCCTCCCAGATACGCAGTATTTT. This sequence encodes CSAHGLDSLPDTQYF. The V and J genes are TRBV20-1 and TRBJ2-3, with 7 bases lining up with TRBD2. The junction had 13 bases not matched to a gene; V was cut back by 6 bases and J by 4 bases. The germline gives CDR1 DFQATT, CDR2 SNEGSKA (reference sequence). The length of the CDR3 is 15 residues.

The V call is TRBV9, the J call TRBJ2-7; D may be TRBD1 or TRBD2 (5 bases each). Germline lookup yields CDR1 SGDLS and CDR2 YYNGEE. There are 16 residues in the CDR3. Trimming shortened V by 4 bases and J by 2 bases, and 19 bases separated the two germline ends. The CDR3 nucleotides read TGTGCCAGCAGCCCCCGAGGGGTGACCCAAACCTACGAGCAGTACTTC. This translates into CASSPRGVTQTYEQYF.

V is TRBV24-1 and J is TRBJ2-1, with 10 bases fitting TRBD2. The CDR3 contains 18 residues. CDR1 is KGHDR, CDR2 SFDVKD, per germline. V shed 0 bases and J 4 bases; nucleotides not matched to a gene: 8. CDR3 loop: CATSDLPLGAGGYNEQFF. The DNA of the CDR3 is TGTGCCACCAGTGATTTGCCCCTCGGAGCGGGAGGGTACAATGAGCAGTTCTTC.

A few counts support this clonotype. The germline gene is not matched at one end of the junction; a read error may be the cause. The V call is TRBV7-2, the J call TRBJ2-1; 7 bases are shared with TRBD2. The germline V gene encodes CDR1 SGHTA and CDR2 FQGNSA. The CDR3 covers 18 residues. The chain's CDR3 is CASSLAFSGPSSYNEQFF. The CDR3 region has the DNA TGTGCCAGCAGCCTAGCGTTTAGCGGGCCGAGCTCCTACAATGAGCAGTTCTTC.

The chain uses TRBV7-2 and TRBJ1-2, with 9 bases that match TRBD1. Germline CDR1 is SGHTA and CDR2 is FQGNSA. Trimming took 5 bases from V and 4 from J; bases not matched to a gene: 8. The CDR3 runs to 15 residues. The CDR3 DNA is TGTGCCAGCAGCCTCCGGACGGGACAGGGCTATGGCTACACCTTC. It codes for CASSLRTGQGYGYTF.

This clonotype showed up just a few times. This chain connects TRBV20-1 to TRBJ1-1, with 8 nucleotides matching TRBD1. This CDR3 is 13 amino acids long. J gave up 2 bases and V 5 bases, and 4 bases lay outside the gene matches. From germline, CDR1 is DFQATT and CDR2 SNEGSKA (reference sequence). The CDR3 DNA sequence: TGCAGTGCTCCCGGACAGGGAAACACTGAAGCTTTCTTT. Protein sequence: CSAPGQGNTEAFF.

The V call is TRBV6-6, the J call TRBJ1-4; TRBD1 agrees at 7 bases. Per the germline V gene, CDR1 is MNHNY and CDR2 is SVGAGI (reference sequence). After removal of 7 bases from V and 8 bases from J, the junction contained 7 bases not matched to a gene. The CDR3 covers 13 residues. The DNA of the CDR3 is TGTGCCAGCACCGAGACAGGGCGGGAAAAACTGTTTTTT. It specifies CASTETGREKLFF.

The chain uses TRBV6-5 and TRBJ1-2, with 7 nucleotides matching TRBD1. Per the germline V gene, CDR1 is MNHEY and CDR2 is SVGAGI. The CDR3 contains 16 residues. Trimming took 0 bases from V and 4 from J; bases not matched to a gene: 8. Here the CDR3 reads CASSYSLTGAIYGYTF. For the CDR3, the DNA is TGTGCCAGCAGTTACTCGCTAACAGGGGCGATCTATGGCTACACCTTC.

This clonotype has a handful of counts. The DNA of the CDR3 is TGCAGTGCTAGAGTTCCGCAGGGAACAGGGGATGAGCAGTACTTC. Its translation: CSARVPQGTGDEQYF. The V call is TRBV20-1, the J call TRBJ2-5, with TRBD1 matching 7 bases. V lost 1 base, J lost 11 bases, and 16 bases stayed unmatched. This CDR3 region has 15 residues. The germline gives CDR1 DFQATT, CDR2 SNEGSKA (reference sequence).

This clonotype was counted a few times. The genes are TRBV15 and TRBJ1-1; D is perhaps TRBD1 (6 bases). CDR1 is LNHNV and CDR2 is YYDKDF in the germline V gene (reference sequence). V lost 5 bases to trimming and J lost 2 bases, with 15 bases between them. CDR3 length: 15 amino acids. CDR3 amino acids: CATSSGRGRNTEAFF. The CDR3 DNA is TGTGCCACCAGCTCCGGACGGGGGCGAAACACTGAAGCTTTCTTT.

This chain links TRBV7-9 with TRBJ2-2; 8 bases fit TRBD1. Germline CDR1 reads SEHNR; CDR2 reads FQNEAQ (reference sequence). The CDR3 is made up of 15 amino acids. V trimming: 5 bases; J trimming: 5 bases; junction bases outside the gene matches: 7. The CDR3: CASSVQGAGTGELFF. CDR3 coding DNA: TGTGCCAGCAGCGTCCAGGGGGCAGGGACCGGGGAGCTGTTTTTT.

In its sample, this clonotype was seen a few times. V usage is TRBV18 and J usage is TRBJ2-7; 7 nucleotides agree with TRBD1. The CDR3 is 16 residues long. The germline V gene encodes CDR1 KGHSH and CDR2 LQKENI. The V segment lost 6 bases and the J segment 1 base; nucleotides outside the gene matches: 12. The CDR3, as DNA: TGTGCCAGCTCCCCGCGGGCCCAGGGGGTTTCCTACGAGCAGTACTTC. The encoded protein is CASSPRAQGVSYEQYF.

This clonotype was seen more than once but under ten times. This rearrangement joins TRBV9 to TRBJ2-3; D is possibly TRBD2 (5 bases). The germline V gene has CDR1 SGDLS and CDR2 YYNGEE. V lost 2 bases to trimming and J lost 0 bases, with 10 bases between them. CDR3 length: 15 residues. The CDR3 loop reads CASSVGSGSTDTQYF. The DNA for the CDR3 is TGTGCCAGCAGCGTTGGAAGCGGCAGCACAGATACGCAGTATTTT.